This is a list of T cell receptor beta chains from one sample in a study of blood T cell repertoires in COVID-19. Assay used: immunoSEQ multiplex PCR; TCRdb lists only in-frame clones, some missing. This table has approximately 230,000 clones, 90% to 95% appearing once. Sample: PBMCs or T cells enriched from blood (not recorded which). Receptor source: a woman between 18 and 29 years old who had recovered from COVID-19. Each CDR3 is given with its conserved first and last residue. The D gene is left open where the match is weak. Clone sizes are given selectively: once, few, many, or a class where the clone is expanded.

D: TRBD1
V: TRBV18
size: -
J: TRBJ2-1
DNA: TGTGCCAGCTCAACTGGACAGGGGGGATTGAATGAGCAGTTCTTC
CDR3: CASSTGQGGLNEQFF

D: -
V: TRBV12-3/TRBV12-4
size: -
J: TRBJ1-1
DNA: TGTGCCAGCAGTTGGGGGGATAACACTGAAGCTTTCTTT
CDR3: CASSWGDNTEAFF

D: -
V: TRBV3-1/TRBV3-2
size: -
J: TRBJ1-3
DNA: TGTGCCAGCAGCCAAGTTATGCTTCTGGGGGCGGGAAACACCATATATTTT
CDR3: CASSQVMLLGAGNTIYF

D: -
V: TRBV2
size: -
J: TRBJ1-2
DNA: TGTGCCAGCAGTGAAGGCACAGGATGGAGCTACACCTTC
CDR3: CASSEGTGWSYTF

D: -
V: TRBV6-5
size: -
J: TRBJ2-5
DNA: TGTGCCAGCAGCGTGTTGAGGAGGGAGACCCAGTACTTC
CDR3: CASSVLRRETQYF

D: TRBD1
V: TRBV3-1/TRBV3-2
size: -
J: TRBJ1-2
DNA: TGTGCCAGCAGCTTCTTAGACAGGGAGGAAAACTATGGCTACACCTTC
CDR3: CASSFLDREENYGYTF

D: -
V: TRBV6-4
size: -
J: TRBJ1-1
DNA: TGTGCCAGCAGTGACTCGAGGAAGAGGACTGAAGCTTTCTTT
CDR3: CASSDSRKRTEAFF

D: -
V: TRBV9
size: -
J: TRBJ1-2
DNA: TGTGCCAGCAGCCCCCAGGGGTTCCACCACTATGGCTACACCTTC
CDR3: CASSPQGFHHYGYTF

D: TRBD2
V: TRBV4-2
size: -
J: TRBJ2-7
DNA: TGTGCCAGCAGCCAACTACTAGCGGGAAAGGACGAGCAGTACTTC
CDR3: CASSQLLAGKDEQYF

D: TRBD1
V: TRBV5-8
size: once
J: TRBJ2-7
DNA: TGTGCCAGCAGCTTGGGGGGGGACAGGGCTATGTACTTC
CDR3: CASSLGGDRAMYF

D: -
V: TRBV9
size: -
J: TRBJ1-5
DNA: TGTGCCAGCAGCGTATCAGGGTACAGCAATCAGCCCCAGCATTTT
CDR3: CASSVSGYSNQPQHF

D: -
V: TRBV6-2/TRBV6-3
size: -
J: TRBJ2-7
DNA: TGTGCCAGCAGTTACTCGGGCTCGCTCGAGCAGTACTTC
CDR3: CASSYSGSLEQYF

D: -
V: TRBV3-1/TRBV3-2
size: once
J: TRBJ1-1
DNA: TGTGCCAGCAGCCTACGGGGGGCAGGGGACACTGAAGCTTTCTTT
CDR3: CASSLRGAGDTEAFF

D: -
V: TRBV7-8
size: -
J: TRBJ1-5
DNA: TGTGCCAGCAGCCAAGAGAGCAATCAGCCCCAGCATTTT
CDR3: CASSQESNQPQHF

D: -
V: TRBV19
size: -
J: TRBJ2-7
DNA: TGTGCCAGTAGTATAACCGGGGGGCTAGAGCAGTACTTC
CDR3: CASSITGGLEQYF

D: TRBD2
V: TRBV6-5
size: -
J: TRBJ2-7
DNA: TGTGCCAGCACAGAAGGGACTAGCGGCTCCTACGAGCAGTACTTC
CDR3: CASTEGTSGSYEQYF

D: TRBD1
V: TRBV28
size: few
J: TRBJ2-1
DNA: TGTGCCAGCAGTCCCCCCGGGACAGGGGTTAATGAGCAGTTCTTC
CDR3: CASSPPGTGVNEQFF

D: -
V: TRBV14
size: -
J: TRBJ1-6
DNA: TGTGCCAGCAGCCAAGTAGGCCCCCCGGGACTCCATAATTCACCCCTCCACTTT
CDR3: CASSQVGPPGLHNSPLHF

D: -
V: TRBV19
size: -
J: TRBJ2-2
DNA: TGTGCCAGTATCCGGGGGGCTGGGAACACCGGGGAGCTGTTTTTT
CDR3: CASIRGAGNTGELFF

D: -
V: TRBV15
size: -
J: TRBJ1-5
DNA: TGTGCCACCAGCACGGGGTACAATCAGCCCCAGCATTTT
CDR3: CATSTGYNQPQHF

D: -
V: TRBV6-5
size: -
J: TRBJ2-5
DNA: TGTGCCAGCAGGTACCGGGAAGGACAAGAGACCCAGTACTTC
CDR3: CASRYREGQETQYF

D: -
V: TRBV28
size: -
J: TRBJ2-2
DNA: TGTGCCAGCAGTCCGGCCGGACATAACCGGGAGCTGTTTTTT
CDR3: CASSPAGHNRELFF

D: TRBD1
V: TRBV18
size: -
J: TRBJ1-2
DNA: TGTGCCAGCTCACCGGGACAGGCCTATGGCTACACCTTC
CDR3: CASSPGQAYGYTF

D: -
V: TRBV5-5
size: -
J: TRBJ1-1
DNA: TGTGCCAGCGGCCAGGGGTTCACTGAAGCTTTCTTT
CDR3: CASGQGFTEAFF

D: TRBD2
V: TRBV11-2
size: -
J: TRBJ2-3
DNA: TGTGCCAGCAGCTTAGCGGAGTTAGCGGGGTTAGATACGCAGTATTTT
CDR3: CASSLAELAGLDTQYF

D: TRBD1
V: TRBV15
size: -
J: TRBJ1-3
DNA: TGTGCCACCAGCAGAGAACCGCCCGGGACAGCTGGAAACACCATATATTTT
CDR3: CATSREPPGTAGNTIYF

D: TRBD1
V: TRBV28
size: -
J: TRBJ2-4
DNA: TGTGCCAGCAGTCCGGACAGGGATAAAAACATTCAGTACTTC
CDR3: CASSPDRDKNIQYF

D: TRBD2
V: TRBV7-9
size: -
J: TRBJ2-1
DNA: TGTGCCAGCAGCTTAGCGGTCTGGGAGGGGACGCGTGAGCAGTTCTTC
CDR3: CASSLAVWEGTREQFF

D: -
V: TRBV19
size: -
J: TRBJ1-1
DNA: TGTGCCAGTAGTATGGGGGGGATCACTGAAGCTTTCTTT
CDR3: CASSMGGITEAFF

D: -
V: TRBV7-9
size: -
J: TRBJ1-2
DNA: TGTGCCAGCAGCTCAGTACAGAAGAAGAAAAAACTCACCTTC
CDR3: CASSSVQKKKKLTF

D: -
V: TRBV3-1/TRBV3-2
size: -
J: TRBJ1-1
DNA: TGTGCCAGCAGCCAAACAGTGAACACTGAAGCTTTCTTT
CDR3: CASSQTVNTEAFF

D: TRBD1
V: TRBV4-3
size: -
J: TRBJ1-2
DNA: TGCGCCAGCAGCCAGGAAGGACAGGGAAGAACTTATGGCTACACCTTC
CDR3: CASSQEGQGRTYGYTF

D: TRBD2
V: TRBV7-9
size: -
J: TRBJ2-7
DNA: TGTGCCAGCAGCCTGAGCGGGGGGTACGAGCAGTACTTC
CDR3: CASSLSGGYEQYF

D: -
V: TRBV29-1
size: -
J: TRBJ2-1
DNA: TGCAGCGCCAAGCCAGGGATGATAAATGAGCAGTTCTTC
CDR3: CSAKPGMINEQFF

D: TRBD1
V: TRBV3-1/TRBV3-2
size: once
J: TRBJ1-2
DNA: TGTGCCAGCAGCCGGGGGACAGGGGATGGCTACACCTTC
CDR3: CASSRGTGDGYTF

D: TRBD1
V: TRBV7-2
size: -
J: TRBJ1-6
DNA: TGTGCCAGCAGCTTCACCGGGACAGGGGGAGCACCCCTCCACTTT
CDR3: CASSFTGTGGAPLHF

D: -
V: TRBV7-3
size: -
J: TRBJ2-1
DNA: TGTGCCAGCAGCTCCGGGGGTAAGGGCAATGAGCAGTTCTTC
CDR3: CASSSGGKGNEQFF

D: -
V: TRBV5-1
size: -
J: TRBJ1-1
DNA: TGCGCCAGCAGCTCCGACGCAGGGGCGCGGGCTGAAGCTTTCTTT
CDR3: CASSSDAGARAEAFF

D: -
V: TRBV19
size: once
J: TRBJ1-2
DNA: TGTGCCAGTAGTATCGGGACTAACTATGGCTACACCTTC
CDR3: CASSIGTNYGYTF

D: TRBD1
V: TRBV5-1
size: -
J: TRBJ1-3
DNA: TGCGCCAGCAGCTCCCCGGGACAGGCAACGAGCTCTGGAAACACCATATATTTT
CDR3: CASSSPGQATSSGNTIYF

D: TRBD1
V: TRBV7-3
size: -
J: TRBJ2-5
DNA: TGTGCCAGCAGCCCCGGGACAGGGGTGGGGGAGACCCAGTACTTC
CDR3: CASSPGTGVGETQYF

D: TRBD1
V: TRBV5-5
size: -
J: TRBJ1-5
DNA: TGTGCCAGCAGCTTGGGAAGGACAGGGAGTCAGCCCCAGCATTTT
CDR3: CASSLGRTGSQPQHF

D: -
V: TRBV11-2
size: -
J: TRBJ1-1
DNA: TGTGCCAGCAGCTTTGGGCCCGACGGCCACACTGAAGCTTTCTTT
CDR3: CASSFGPDGHTEAFF

D: TRBD2
V: TRBV4-1
size: -
J: TRBJ2-1
DNA: TGCGCCAGCAGCCAAGGACTAGCGGGATACAATGAGCAGTTCTTC
CDR3: CASSQGLAGYNEQFF

D: TRBD2
V: TRBV6-2/TRBV6-3
size: -
J: TRBJ2-7
DNA: TGTGCCAGCAGTTACTCGATAGGGACTAGTGTGTACGAGCAGTACTTC
CDR3: CASSYSIGTSVYEQYF

D: -
V: TRBV6-5
size: -
J: TRBJ1-2
DNA: TGTGCCAGCATTGGGACACCTAACTATGGCTACACCTTC
CDR3: CASIGTPNYGYTF

D: -
V: TRBV18
size: -
J: TRBJ1-1
DNA: TGTGCCAGCTTAACCAACCGGGGTGACACTGAAGCTTTCTTT
CDR3: CASLTNRGDTEAFF

D: TRBD2
V: TRBV11-3
size: -
J: TRBJ2-1
DNA: TGTGCCAGCAGCTTAATGGCGGGGGGCGAAAATGAGCAGTTCTTC
CDR3: CASSLMAGGENEQFF

D: -
V: TRBV10-3
size: once
J: TRBJ1-3
DNA: TGTGCCATCAGTGATGGGACACCGAGCTCTGGAAACACCATATATTTT
CDR3: CAISDGTPSSGNTIYF

D: -
V: TRBV9
size: once
J: TRBJ2-3
DNA: TGTGCCAGCAGCGCTCGTCAGATCACAGATACGCAGTATTTT
CDR3: CASSARQITDTQYF

D: TRBD1
V: TRBV29-1
size: -
J: TRBJ1-2
DNA: TGCAGCGTGAGGGGACAGTATAACTATGGCTACACCTTC
CDR3: CSVRGQYNYGYTF

D: TRBD1
V: TRBV2
size: -
J: TRBJ1-6
DNA: TGTGCCAGCAGCGAGACAGGGGCGGATTCACCCCTCCACTTT
CDR3: CASSETGADSPLHF

D: -
V: TRBV18
size: once
J: TRBJ1-5
DNA: TGTGCCAGCTCACCAGGAGGGGATCAGCCCCAGCATTTT
CDR3: CASSPGGDQPQHF

D: TRBD2
V: TRBV5-4
size: -
J: TRBJ2-7
DNA: TGTGCCAGCAGCTTACGGCGGGAGGGTTCCTACGAGCAGTACTTC
CDR3: CASSLRREGSYEQYF

D: TRBD2
V: TRBV2
size: -
J: TRBJ2-1
DNA: TGTGCCAGCAGTGACGGACTAGCGGTTATCAATGAGCAGTTCTTC
CDR3: CASSDGLAVINEQFF